Sequencing of this TCR beta chain was carried out in a study of blood T cell repertoires in COVID-19. Deletions cut 8 bases from V and 4 bases from J, with 12 bases between. The CDR3 is 13 amino acids. In germline, CDR1 is MNHEY, CDR2 SMNVEV (reference sequence). In the authors' workflow: Estimation of nucleated cell counts relied on the amplification of reference gene primers. Libraries were prepared by immunoSEQ multiplex PCR; TCRdb keeps only in-frame clonotypes and omits some of them. Clonal size and the V and J genes are those of that table, whereas D and trimming came from the DNA. The sample holds over 300,000 clones, approximately 88% seen once.

Sample: PBMCs or T cells enriched from blood (not recorded which). The clonotype comes from a woman under 40 with acute COVID-19. The chain combines TRBV27 with TRBJ2-1; TRBD2 might be the D (5 bases). This CDR3 reads CASRLHRYNEQFF. The CDR3 coding sequence is TGTGCCAGCCGACTACACAGATACAATGAGCAGTTCTTC.